This TCR beta chain was sequenced during a study of identical twins. TCRdb itself ran the 5' RACE reads through MiXCR, one entry per CDR3 protein. The sample holds some 760,000 distinct CDR3 sequences; around a sixth are singletons and the top ten take around 14%. These same data were also listed under a study on T cells expressing NK-cell markers. That paper states: There were seven HCMV-seropositive donors and one seronegative donor among the eight sequenced. One observes that, in several donors, these clonotypes were also the leading ones within the CD3+CD56-NKG2C+ fraction.

Sequenced input: PBMCs. The clonotype originates from a woman aged 18-30 years in good health.

CDR3 protein: CASRSGTGASQFF. CDR3 in DNA: TGTGCCAGCAGATCCGGGACAGGGGCTAGTCAGTTCTTC. V and J are TRBV5-6 and TRBJ2-1; TRBD1 aligns across 10 bases. The CDR3 runs 13 residues. V lost 5 bases, J lost 13 bases, and 9 bases stayed unmatched. Per the germline V gene, CDR1 is SGHDT and CDR2 is YYEEEE.